This T cell receptor (beta chain) was recovered during a study of blood T cell repertoires in COVID-19. The protocol was immunoSEQ multiplex PCR, while the TCRdb copy is restricted to in-frame clones and leaves out a portion. The sample consists of about 400,000 clones, about 90% of them appearing once. The sequence was obtained from a man in his forties in a cohort exposed to, infected with or recovered from COVID-19 (not recorded which). The sequencing input was PBMCs or T cells enriched from blood (not recorded which).

The CDR3 DNA reads as TGTGCCAGCAGCTCGGCGGTTGGCTCTGGGGCCAACGTCCTGACTTTC. Protein product: CASSSAVGSGANVLTF. This chain links TRBV5-4 with TRBJ2-6; no reliable D call. Trimming pared 3 bases from V and 0 bases from J, leaving 10 bases between. The CDR3 totals 16 residues. Germline values: CDR1 SGHNT, CDR2 YYREEE (reference sequence).